Listed below are T cell receptor beta chains from one sample, sequenced in a study of blood T cell repertoires in COVID-19. Produced via immunoSEQ multiplex PCR; TCRdb's table is partial and in-frame only. The table includes some 94,000 clones, about 83% detected once. Input material: peripheral blood. These receptors were collected from a man in his sixties or seventies with active or convalescent COVID-19. The CDR3 runs from the conserved cysteine through the conserved F or W. A D gene is named only where the DNA matches it firmly. Part of the rows lack a size; the others show once, few, many or a class for expanded clones.

size,J,D,V,DNA,CDR3
once,TRBJ1-1,-,TRBV12-3/TRBV12-4,TGTGCCAGCAGTTATGGGCCCGGGGCTGAAGCTTTCTTT,CASSYGPGAEAFF
-,TRBJ2-1,TRBD1,TRBV6-2/TRBV6-3,TGTGCCAGCAGTTACTCGAGGGGGCGCTCCTACAATGAGCAGTTCTTC,CASSYSRGRSYNEQFF
-,TRBJ1-2,TRBD1,TRBV6-2/TRBV6-3,TGTGCCAGCAGTGACAGGGGATATGGCTACACCTTC,CASSDRGYGYTF
-,TRBJ2-2,TRBD2,TRBV2,TGTGCCAGCAGTTACATAGCGGGGGGCGCGAACACCGGGGAGCTGTTTTTT,CASSYIAGGANTGELFF
-,TRBJ1-1,TRBD1,TRBV5-1,TGCGCCAGCAGCCCCAGGACAGGGGCGAACACTGAAGCTTTCTTT,CASSPRTGANTEAFF
-,TRBJ2-1,-,TRBV5-1,TGCGCCAGCAGCTTGGCCTTTTCGGGGAACTCCTACAATGAGCAGTTCTTC,CASSLAFSGNSYNEQFF
-,TRBJ2-3,-,TRBV19,TGTGCCAGTAGTAGCCACAGGGACACAGATACGCAGTATTTT,CASSSHRDTDTQYF
-,TRBJ1-1,TRBD1,TRBV28,TGTGCCACCAACTTACAGGGGCAGAACACTGAAGCTTTCTTT,CATNLQGQNTEAFF
once,TRBJ2-7,TRBD1,TRBV6-2/TRBV6-3,TGTGCCAGCAGCCTGGGACAGGGACCTACCTACGAGCAGTACTTC,CASSLGQGPTYEQYF
-,TRBJ2-4,TRBD2,TRBV7-2,TGTGCCAGCGGGGAGGGTAATATCGCCAAAAACATTCAGTACTTC,CASGEGNIAKNIQYF
-,TRBJ2-7,TRBD1,TRBV3-1/TRBV3-2,TGTGCCAGCAGCCAACGAGGGACAGGCCCCTACGAGCAGTACTTC,CASSQRGTGPYEQYF
-,TRBJ1-2,TRBD1,TRBV9,TGTGCCAGCAGCGTGGGACAGGGGGCGATTGGCTACACCTTC,CASSVGQGAIGYTF
-,TRBJ2-7,-,TRBV6-5,TGTGCCAGCAGTATACGACAGGCCTCCTACGAGCAGTACTTC,CASSIRQASYEQYF
few,TRBJ2-3,TRBD2,TRBV5-1,TGCGCCAGCAGCTGGCGAAGCGGGGGTGATGGAGATACGCAGTATTTT,CASSWRSGGDGDTQYF
-,TRBJ1-1,TRBD1,TRBV30,TGTGCCTGGAGTGGGTCCATGACAGGGTCGAACACTGAAGCTTTCTTT,CAWSGSMTGSNTEAFF
-,TRBJ1-1,TRBD1,TRBV6-6,TGTGCCAGCAGGTTATCAGGGGGCGCGGGCACTGAAGCTTTCTTT,CASRLSGGAGTEAFF
-,TRBJ1-1,-,TRBV7-6,TGTGCCAGCAGTCGACAGGAGAACACTGAAGCTTTCTTT,CASSRQENTEAFF
-,TRBJ2-7,-,TRBV30,TGTGCCTGGAGTGACGGGAAAACCTACGAGCAGTACTTC,CAWSDGKTYEQYF
-,TRBJ2-5,TRBD1,TRBV3-1/TRBV3-2,TGTGCCAGCAGAAACAGGGGACGAGAGACCCAGTACTTC,CASRNRGRETQYF
-,TRBJ2-7,TRBD1,TRBV11-1,TGTGCCAGCAGCCCTAGGACAGGGCCCTACGAGCAGTACTTC,CASSPRTGPYEQYF
-,TRBJ1-1,-,TRBV7-8,TGTGCCAGCAGCGCACAGGGTGGTAACACTGAAGCTTTCTTT,CASSAQGGNTEAFF
-,TRBJ1-3,-,TRBV11-2,TGTGCCAGCAGCTCAGGAAACACCATATATTTT,CASSSGNTIYF
-,TRBJ1-2,-,TRBV30,TGTGCCTGGGGCGAGCGTGGGGGCGGCTATGGCTACACCTTC,CAWGERGGGYGYTF
-,TRBJ1-2,TRBD1,TRBV19,TGTGCCAGTAGTATGGCGACAGGGGGCGACTATGGCTACACCTTC,CASSMATGGDYGYTF
-,TRBJ2-5,TRBD1,TRBV7-9,TGTGCCAGCAGCAACCGGGACAGGGAGTACTTC,CASSNRDREYF
-,TRBJ1-6,TRBD1,TRBV4-1,TGCGCCAGCAGCCGGGGAGACAGGGACGATTCACCCCTCCACTTT,CASSRGDRDDSPLHF
once,TRBJ1-1,TRBD1,TRBV27,TGTGCCAGCAGTTCAAATTTCCAGGGGGCGGGCACTGAAGCTTTCTTT,CASSSNFQGAGTEAFF
-,TRBJ2-1,TRBD2,TRBV19,TGTGCCAGTAGTATGGGGGGGACTAGCAATGAGCAGTTCTTC,CASSMGGTSNEQFF
-,TRBJ2-5,-,TRBV14,TGTGCCAGCAGCCCAGGGCGGGAGACCCAGTACTTC,CASSPGRETQYF
-,TRBJ2-3,TRBD2,TRBV18,TGTGCCAGCTCACCCCTCACTAGCGGGGGAGGTACAGATACGCAGTATTTT,CASSPLTSGGGTDTQYF
-,TRBJ2-2,-,TRBV19,TGTGCCAGTAGTAACCAGTACACCGGGGAGCTGTTTTTT,CASSNQYTGELFF
-,TRBJ1-3,TRBD1,TRBV19,TGTGCCAGTAGTAAACAGGGGGCGCTCTCTGGAAACACCATATATTTT,CASSKQGALSGNTIYF
few,TRBJ2-4,TRBD2,TRBV7-3,TGTGCCAGCAGTCCCGGGGGGGACACAAACATTCAGTACTTC,CASSPGGDTNIQYF
-,TRBJ1-2,-,TRBV14,TGTGCCAGCAGCCAAGATCTGGGGGCGAGGGGCTACACCTTC,CASSQDLGARGYTF
-,TRBJ1-6,TRBD1,TRBV6-5,TGTGCCAGCAGTCGGACAGGGGGTTCACCCCTCCACTTT,CASSRTGGSPLHF
-,TRBJ1-2,-,TRBV5-8,TGTGCCAGCACCCGGGACAACACTAACTATGGCTACACCTTC,CASTRDNTNYGYTF
-,TRBJ1-6,-,TRBV28,TGTGCCAGCAAAGTATGTGAGGGTTGGGGTTCACCCCTCCACTTT,CASKVCEGWGSPLHF
once,TRBJ2-5,-,TRBV2,TGTGCCAGCAGTGAAGTATACAGACAAGAGACCCAGTACTTC,CASSEVYRQETQYF
-,TRBJ2-7,-,TRBV6-6,TGTGCCAGCAGCTACGCCCGATCAGGGGCCTACGAGCAGTACTTC,CASSYARSGAYEQYF
-,TRBJ2-1,-,TRBV19,TGTGCCAGTACCCCGACAGTATCCTACAATGAGCAGTTCTTC,CASTPTVSYNEQFF
-,TRBJ2-5,-,TRBV10-3,TGTGCCATCAGTGAAGGGGAGGCAATCGGAGAGACCCAGTACTTC,CAISEGEAIGETQYF
-,TRBJ1-2,TRBD1,TRBV15,TGTGCCACCAGCAGAAGTGGGACAGCAAACTATGGCTACACCTTC,CATSRSGTANYGYTF
-,TRBJ1-2,-,TRBV15,TGTGCCACCAGCAGAGCAGGGGATGGAACTGGCTACACCTTC,CATSRAGDGTGYTF
-,TRBJ2-4,-,TRBV2,TGTGCCAGCTCCACGGCGGCAGCCAAAAACATTCAGTACTTC,CASSTAAAKNIQYF
-,TRBJ2-5,TRBD1,TRBV19,TGTGCCAGTAGTAGCAGGGGGCGAGGAGAGACCCAGTACTTC,CASSSRGRGETQYF
-,TRBJ1-2,TRBD1,TRBV19,TGTGCCAGTAGTCTCAACGCGGGACAGGGGGCGATAATCTATGGCTACACCTTC,CASSLNAGQGAIIYGYTF
-,TRBJ1-5,TRBD1,TRBV7-8,TGTGCCAGCAGCTTAGCGGGACAGGGTCCGGGGGGCTACAATCAGCCCCAGCATTTT,CASSLAGQGPGGYNQPQHF
-,TRBJ1-2,TRBD1,TRBV27,TGTGCCAGCAGTTTAAGGTCAGGGGGAGTCTATGGCTACACCTTC,CASSLRSGGVYGYTF
-,TRBJ1-1,TRBD1,TRBV24-1,TGTGCCACCTCTCCGGACAGGGGGCGTACTGAAGCTTTCTTT,CATSPDRGRTEAFF
-,TRBJ1-4,-,TRBV19,TGTGCCAGTAGTAACTCAGGGTCATTTAATGAAAAACTGTTTTTT,CASSNSGSFNEKLFF
few,TRBJ1-6,TRBD1,TRBV5-1,TGCGCCAGCAGCACCGGGACAGCAAGCTCCTATAATTCACCCCTCCACTTT,CASSTGTASSYNSPLHF
-,TRBJ1-1,-,TRBV21-1,TGTGCCAGCAGCACCACAGGGGGCACTGAAGCTTTCTTT,CASSTTGGTEAFF